The 31 T cell receptor beta chains presented below share a single source sample, sequenced in a study of T cells in localized non-small cell lung cancer. Method: immunoSEQ multiplex PCR; TCRdb's copy keeps in-frame clones and lacks some. This repertoire shows 1,500 to 2,000 clones, 20% to 30% found once; its top ten account for approximately 15%. Sequencing used normal lung tissue next to the tumor, obtained before any cancer treatment. Receptors were obtained from a woman aged 40-69 years with stage I lung adenocarcinoma.

The chain has TRBV7-5 and TRBJ1-4; TRBD1 is the table's D call and was not checked against the DNA. TRBV7-5 is a known pseudogene. This CDR3 has 18 amino acids. The CDR3 DNA is TGTGCCAGCAGCTCTACTAAACCGGACAGGGTAAGTGGGGAAAAACTGTTTTTT. Encoded protein: CASSSTKPDRVSGEKLFF.

The chain employs TRBV12-5 and TRBJ2-5; TRBD1 is a possible D gene (5 bases). Germline lookup yields CDR1 LGHNT and CDR2 FRNRAP. V shed 1 base and J shed 5 bases, with 14 bases lying between them. The CDR3 length is 15 residues. CDR3 sequence (DNA): TGTGCTAGTGGTTTGGACGGCGCAAAGGGGGAGACCCAGTACTTC. Translated, it gives CASGLDGAKGETQYF.

This clone is deemed medium-sized. The chain employs TRBV6-8 and TRBJ2-2, with D unresolved. CDR3 length equals 13 residues. Per germline, CDR1 MNHGY and CDR2 SAAAGT. V was pared by 0 bases and J by 1 base, with 0 bases between. CDR3 loop: CASSYSNTGELFF. The CDR3 DNA is TGTGCCAGCAGTTACTCGAACACCGGGGAGCTGTTTTTT.

This sequence joins TRBV18 and TRBJ1-4; D unresolved. CDR1 is KGHSH and CDR2 is LQKENI in the germline V gene. Between the trimmed V and J ends, which lost 2 bases and 3 bases, there was a span of 10 bases. This CDR3 spans 15 amino acids. The CDR3 DNA reads TGTGCCAGCTCACCAGCCCTCGGACCTAATGAAAAACTGTTTTTT. Protein: CASSPALGPNEKLFF.

Only a few counts were recorded for this clone. The CDR3 loop reads CASSLGTGNEKLFF. The CDR3 DNA reads as TGTGCCAGCAGCTTGGGGACAGGGAATGAAAAACTGTTTTTT. The J gene is TRBJ1-4, the V gene TRBV11-3; 9 nucleotides match TRBD1. The CDR3 runs 14 residues. The germline gives CDR1 SGHNT, CDR2 YENEEA. V gave up 3 bases and J gave up 5 bases; unmatched junction bases: 1.

This sequence joins TRBV15 and TRBJ2-1; 7 bases are shared with TRBD1. The length of the CDR3 is 16 residues. Germline CDR1 LNHNV, CDR2 YYDKDF (reference sequence). The J segment lost 3 bases and the V segment lost 3 bases, leaving 8 bases of the junction unmatched. CDR3 nucleotides: TGTGCCACCAGCAGTGTTGACAGGGTAGGCTACAATGAGCAGTTCTTC. Translated: CATSSVDRVGYNEQFF.

V is TRBV2 and J is TRBJ1-5; D is perhaps TRBD1 (5 bases). Germline V gene data show CDR1 as SNHLY and CDR2 as FYNNEI. The V end was cut by 6 bases, the J end by 0 bases, with 12 bases between. The CDR3 loop spans 15 amino acids. The CDR3, as DNA: TGTGCCAGCAGGAAGGACATATTTAGCAATCAGCCCCAGCATTTT. Amino acid sequence: CASRKDIFSNQPQHF.

Concerning this clone: One end of the junction varies from germline; a read error may be responsible. The chain links TRBV6-8 to TRBJ2-7, with D hard to call. Germline V gene lookup returns CDR1 MNHGY and CDR2 SAAAGT. The CDR3 consists of 14 residues. The chain's CDR3 is CASRAPQPSSEQYF. In nucleotides, the CDR3 is TGTGCCAGCAGGGCACCACAGCCTTCCTCCGAGCAGTACTTC.

The chain combines TRBV5-1 with TRBJ1-1; D is ambiguous. This CDR3 has 14 amino acids. V lost 7 bases and J lost 3, with 16 bases in between. In germline, CDR1 is SGHRS, CDR2 YFSETQ. DNA for the CDR3: TGCGCCAGCGGTACAAACGAATGGGACACTGAAGCTTTCTTT. Translated, it gives CASGTNEWDTEAFF.

V and J are TRBV19 and TRBJ2-2, with unresolved D. The CDR3 has 14 amino acids. Per the germline V gene, CDR1 is LNHDA and CDR2 is SQIVND (reference sequence). The ends were cut back, 7 bases at V and 0 bases at J, with 9 bases in the middle. CDR3 sequence (DNA): TGTGCCAGTAAGGCGATATCGAACACCGGGGAGCTGTTTTTT. It specifies CASKAISNTGELFF.

The chain is built from TRBV2 and TRBJ2-2, with TRBD2 matching over 11 bases. Germline CDR1 is SNHLY and CDR2 is FYNNEI. Trimming at V came to 6 bases and at J to 6 bases, leaving 9 bases not matched to a gene. CDR3 length equals 16 residues. The CDR3 loop reads CASRLLTSGVSGELFF. CDR3 nucleotide sequence: TGTGCCAGCAGGTTATTGACTAGCGGGGTCTCCGGGGAGCTGTTTTTT.

The V call is TRBV7-6, the J call TRBJ2-3, with no clear D. The CDR3 runs 15 residues. The germline CDR1 and CDR2 sequences are SGHVS and FNYEAQ. V shed 4 bases and J shed 4 bases, with 15 bases lying between them. CDR3 in DNA: TGTGCCAGCAGCTATGGACCGTCGACGGCAGATACGCAGTATTTT. Translation: CASSYGPSTADTQYF.

This clone occurred a few times. The J gene is TRBJ2-5, the V gene TRBV28; 9 bases match TRBD1. Losses at the gene ends were 7 bases for V and 4 bases for J; bases not matched to a gene: 4. From germline, CDR1 is MDHEN and CDR2 SYDVKM. The CDR3 is 13 residues long. As DNA, the CDR3 is TGTGCCAGCAACACAGGGGGCGCAGAGACCCAGTACTTC. It is translated as CASNTGGAETQYF.

This rearrangement joins TRBV11-3 to TRBJ1-6; D call uncertain. V was cut by 2 bases and J by 4 bases, with 12 bases left in between. The CDR3 runs 16 residues. CDR1 and CDR2 from the germline V gene are SGHNT and YENEEA. The CDR3 reads CASSLSAIPYNSPLHF. CDR3 nucleotides: TGTGCCAGCAGCTTATCCGCCATACCATATAATTCACCCCTCCACTTT.

This clone was counted a few times. V is TRBV6-8 and J is TRBJ2-1; 10 bases fit TRBD2. The V gene end was trimmed by 2 bases and the J gene end by 0 bases; junction bases not matched to a gene: 4. Per the germline V gene, CDR1 is MNHGY and CDR2 is SAAAGT. The CDR3 covers 17 residues. CDR3: CASSYPSGGVSYNEQFF. The CDR3 region has the DNA TGTGCCAGCAGTTACCCAAGCGGGGGGGTCTCCTACAATGAGCAGTTCTTC.

This clone was counted between two and nine times. This chain joins TRBV5-1 and TRBJ1-4; no reliable D call. Germline CDR1 and CDR2: SGHRS and YFSETQ. This CDR3 has 17 amino acids. V was trimmed by 5 bases and J by 1 base, leaving 18 bases between them. CDR3 residues: CASRLGDLVGTNEKLFF. CDR3 in DNA: TGCGCCAGCAGACTCGGGGATCTGGTTGGAACTAATGAAAAACTGTTTTTT.

This rearrangement joins TRBV18 to TRBJ2-2; 7 positions match TRBD1. Germline V CDR1 and CDR2: KGHSH, LQKENI. The CDR3 consists of 13 residues. Trimming at V came to 3 bases and at J to 6 bases, leaving 1 base not matched to a gene. The chain's CDR3 is CASSPDRAGELFF. The CDR3 DNA reads as TGTGCCAGCTCACCCGACAGGGCCGGGGAGCTGTTTTTT. Drawing the rest from reference TRBV18 and TRBJ2-2, the complete variable domain is NAGVMQNPRHLVRRRGQEARLRCSPMKGHSHVYWYRQLPEEGLKFMVYLQKENIIDESGMPKERFSAEFPKEGPSILRIQQVVRGDSAAYFCASSPDRAGELFFGEGSRLTVL.

This clone was seen a few times. This chain connects TRBV16 to TRBJ2-6; the D is unclear. Germline values: CDR1 KGHSY, CDR2 FQNENV. The V and J ends lost 4 bases and 0 bases respectively, with 7 bases between them. The CDR3 totals 15 residues. CDR3 in DNA: TGTGCCAGCAGCCCATCCCCCTCTGGGGCCAACGTCCTGACTTTC. It specifies CASSPSPSGANVLTF.

This clone was counted a single time. This chain connects TRBV30 to TRBJ2-6, with D tentatively TRBD2 (5 bases). Trimming took off 8 bases at V and 5 bases at J, with 16 bases between the two ends. CDR3 length: 14 amino acids. CDR1 GTSNPN and CDR2 SVGIG come from the germline V gene (reference sequence). CDR3: CAGGVAGRANVLTF. The CDR3 nucleotides read TGTGCCGGAGGTGTCGCCGGCCGGGCCAACGTCCTGACTTTC.

In its sample, this clone ranks as medium-sized. The gene calls are TRBV11-3 and TRBJ2-2; a weak D match, TRBD1 (5 bases). The CDR3 length is 17 residues. Germline loops: CDR1 SGHNT, CDR2 YENEEA. Trimming took off 3 bases at V and 6 bases at J, with 20 bases between the two ends. The CDR3 DNA reads TGTGCCAGCAGCTTGGCCCGGACATTCGGTGGAGCCGGGGAGCTGTTTTTT. Its protein is CASSLARTFGGAGELFF. The whole variable domain, filled in from reference TRBV11-3 and TRBJ2-2, reads EAGVVQSPRYKIIEKKQPVAFWCNPISGHNTLYWYLQNLGQGPELLIRYENEEAVDDSQLPKDRFSAERLKGVDSTLKIQPAELGDSAVYLCASSLARTFGGAGELFFGEGSRLTVL.

This clone was seen a handful of times. The chain employs TRBV11-3 and TRBJ1-4; 8 bases map to TRBD1. The germline CDR1 and CDR2 sequences are SGHNT and YENEEA. The trim removed 5 bases at V and 4 bases at J, leaving 9 bases unmatched. This CDR3 has 16 residues. The CDR3 sequence: CASSPGPGQDNEKLFF. The CDR3 DNA is TGTGCCAGCAGCCCAGGGCCGGGACAGGATAATGAAAAACTGTTTTTT. The full variable domain, completed using reference TRBV11-3 and TRBJ1-4, is EAGVVQSPRYKIIEKKQPVAFWCNPISGHNTLYWYLQNLGQGPELLIRYENEEAVDDSQLPKDRFSAERLKGVDSTLKIQPAELGDSAVYLCASSPGPGQDNEKLFFGSGTQLSVL.

In this sample, this clone turned up once. This chain links TRBV19 with TRBJ2-1; D is unresolved. Trimming took 1 base from V and 1 from J, leaving 14 bases between them. The CDR3 totals 17 residues. The germline V gene has CDR1 LNHDA and CDR2 SQIVND (reference sequence). CDR3 sequence: CASSIGGLGFSYNEQFF. In nucleotides, the CDR3 is TGTGCCAGTAGTATAGGAGGTCTCGGGTTTTCCTACAATGAGCAGTTCTTC.

The chain is built from TRBV29-1 and TRBJ2-3; TRBD1 agrees at 10 bases. V trimming: 2 bases; J trimming: 3 bases; junction bases outside the gene matches: 11. Germline CDR1 and CDR2: SQVTM and ANQGSEA. CDR3 size: 17 residues. The CDR3 spells CSVEPQAGTGATDTQYF. DNA of the CDR3: TGCAGCGTTGAACCTCAGGCCGGGACAGGGGCGACAGATACGCAGTATTTT.

J is TRBJ2-5 and V is TRBV28; no clear D. V shed 1 base and J shed 9 bases, with 15 bases lying between them. This CDR3 has 14 residues. Germline lookup yields CDR1 MDHEN and CDR2 SYDVKM. CDR3 sequence (DNA): TGTGCCAGCAGTTTATATCCCTCCGGTCGCCCCCAGTACTTC. Protein product: CASSLYPSGRPQYF.

J is TRBJ1-2 and V is TRBV18, with a tentative D call TRBD1 (5 bases). The CDR3 has 14 residues. Germline CDR1 and CDR2: KGHSH and LQKENI. The V end lost 5 bases, the J end lost 4 bases, and 14 bases lay between the germline ends. The CDR3 protein is CASSKTERLYGYTF. The DNA of the CDR3 is TGTGCCAGCTCAAAGACAGAGAGACTCTATGGCTACACCTTC.

The chain carries TRBV19 and TRBJ1-2; the match to TRBD1 covers 8 bases. The length of the CDR3 is 16 residues. The V gene's germline CDR1 is LNHDA and CDR2 SQIVND (reference sequence). J gave up 0 bases and V 5 bases, and 8 bases lay outside the gene matches. The CDR3 DNA is TGTGCCAGTAGTCCCAGACAGGGGCAAGCTAACTATGGCTACACCTTC. Translating gives CASSPRQGQANYGYTF.

This clone has only a few counts. V and J are TRBV4-1 and TRBJ2-5; TRBD2 matches at 13 bases. V shed 1 base and J 5 bases; nucleotides not matched to a gene: 10. The CDR3 runs to 18 residues. The germline CDR1 and CDR2 sequences are MGHRA and YSYEKL. Here the CDR3 DNA reads TGCGCCAGCAGCCAAGGTGAGGGACTAGCGGGACTTGGGGAGACCCAGTACTTC. As protein: CASSQGEGLAGLGETQYF.

The V call is TRBV4-1, the J call TRBJ2-2; 15 bases align to TRBD2. Per germline, CDR1 MGHRA and CDR2 YSYEKL. The trim removed 2 bases at V and 6 bases at J, leaving 10 bases unmatched. The length of the CDR3 is 19 residues. The CDR3 sequence: CASSQPRTSGRVMAGELFF. DNA for the CDR3: TGCGCCAGCAGCCAACCCCGGACTAGCGGGAGGGTGATGGCCGGGGAGCTGTTTTTT.

CDR3 DNA: TGTGCCAGCAGTGCGGGACAGGGCCACTCTGGAAACACCATATATTTT. Protein: CASSAGQGHSGNTIYF. The J gene is TRBJ1-3, the V gene TRBV2; 9 bases are a match to TRBD1. This CDR3 contains 16 residues. Germline V gene sequence: CDR1 SNHLY, CDR2 FYNNEI. Trimming removed 4 bases from V and 0 bases from J; junction bases left unmatched: 4.

Concerning this clone: The same CDR3 arises from other DNA sequences in this sample as well. This sequence joins TRBV19 and TRBJ2-7; 8 bases match TRBD1. The CDR3 runs 14 residues. Germline V gene data show CDR1 as LNHDA and CDR2 as SQIVND (reference sequence). J was trimmed by 4 bases and V by 4 bases; bases with no gene match: 6. The CDR3 loop reads CASSTGTGPYEQYF. The CDR3 bases are TGTGCCAGTAGTACCGGGACAGGACCTTACGAGCAGTACTTC.

This clone was counted between two and nine times. The V gene is TRBV11-3, the J gene TRBJ1-1, with TRBD1 identical over 8 bases. Germline V gene lookup returns CDR1 SGHNT and CDR2 YENEEA. This CDR3 is built from 16 residues. Germline trimming cut 4 bases from V and 4 bases from J; bases unmatched to any gene: 11. The CDR3 reads CASSSGQGNLGTEAFF. The CDR3, as DNA: TGTGCCAGCAGCTCCGGACAGGGAAATTTGGGCACTGAAGCTTTCTTT. Combining the CDR3 with reference TRBV11-3 and TRBJ1-1 gives the whole variable domain EAGVVQSPRYKIIEKKQPVAFWCNPISGHNTLYWYLQNLGQGPELLIRYENEEAVDDSQLPKDRFSAERLKGVDSTLKIQPAELGDSAVYLCASSSGQGNLGTEAFFGQGTRLTVV.